This TCR beta chain was captured by sequencing in a study of T cells in Graves' hyperthyroidism and ophthalmopathy. Template material for amplifying TCR beta CDR3 regions consisted of RNA transcripts. The HTBI set primed first-round TCR CDR3 RT-PCR. TCRdb re-analysed the multiplex PCR reads in MiXCR, keeping a single row per CDR3 protein. In the table there are fewer than 400,000 distinct CDR3 sequences, around 16% of which are singletons. V was shortened by 3 bases and J by 3 bases, with 12 bases between the two germline ends. There are 13 residues in the CDR3. Germline CDR1 reads DFQATT; CDR2 reads SNEGSKA (reference sequence).

The sample comprised blood. The sequence derives from a young woman with Graves' hyperthyroidism that later progressed to Graves' ophthalmopathy. This chain joins TRBV20-1 and TRBJ2-7; D ambiguous. CDR3 protein: CSARGILDYEQYF. The CDR3 DNA follows: TGCAGTGCTAGGGGTATCCTAGACTACGAGCAGTACTTC.